This T cell receptor (beta chain) was profiled in a study of identifying expanded T cells in peripheral blood. Study-wide findings and caveats: Over approximately two and four weeks, about 15 and 19 clones changed, versus around 1.3 between replicates. Two-week clone count variance significantly increased as total template count grew.

As for this clone: Its target is unknown.

CDR3 size: 18 residues. Measured with immunoSEQ multiplex PCR; TCRdb has only the in-frame clones, and not every one. The sample holds approximately 100,000 clones, roughly 88% seen once. V is TRBV21-1 and J is TRBJ2-7; no DNA check was done on the table's D call, TRBD2. TRBV21-1 is deemed a pseudogene. Sequenced sample: blood. The clonotype originates from a person aged 18-70 years in good health. In nucleotides, the CDR3 is TGTGCCAGCAGCAAAGTGCTAGCGGGAGTAGAGAGTCCGAACGAGCAGTACTTC. Its translation: CASSKVLAGVESPNEQYF.